This TCR beta chain was sequenced in a study of OX40 agonist ivuxolimab in advanced cancers. As for the study more broadly: Ivuxolimab, which targeted the costimulatory receptor OX40 (CD134), was an agonistic, fully human IgG2 monoclonal antibody. Peripheral TCRbeta sequencing was intended to test whether TCR sequence diversity was altered and clonal T-cell expansion was caused by ivuxolimab. Intravenous ivuxolimab was administered to patients every 2 weeks at six dose levels: 0.01, 0.1, 0.3, 1.5, 3 and 10 mg/kg. Three dose-escalation patients achieved partial responses, one with hepatocellular carcinoma and two with cutaneous melanoma. The paper describes the monotherapy dose-escalation part (N ≈ 52 patients) of the phase I trial of ivuxolimab. The dose-escalation cohort was 82.7% male with a mean age of around 62 years, ranging from roughly 20 to 80. Prior anti-PD-1, anti-PD-L1 or anti-CTLA-4 therapy was permitted, and about two fifths of dose-escalation patients had received checkpoint inhibitors. Of the roughly 51 patients in dose escalation, approximately 20 had hepatocellular carcinoma, approximately 15 had melanoma, 9 had renal cell carcinoma and 9 had head and neck cancer. Findings and caveats that apply to the study as a whole: Clonal expansion of both CD4+ and CD8+ blood T cells was observed from baseline to week 6 at doses 0.1 to 3.0 mg/kg. Low levels of normalized T-cell clonal expansion were also seen in some patients who did not respond. Which antigens the clonally expanded peripheral T cells were specific for was not determined. In the 0.1-3.0 mg/kg groups, partial responders were among the patients with the lowest normalized peripheral clonal expansion, particularly in CD8+ T cells. After ivuxolimab, CD8+ T cells had more expanded clones than CD4+ T cells on average.

Clipping removes 3 bases from V and 3 bases from J, with 2 as the unmatched junction base count. The germline V gene provides CDR1 MNHNS and CDR2 SASEGT. Including the terminal cysteine and phenylalanine, the CDR3 comprises 14 residues. CDR3 DNA only is kept here, 42 bases in frame from base 1. For this clone: The antigen it recognizes is unknown. No much larger clone exists at a distance of one base, and base qualities are not known.

Patients with a history of autoimmune disease or receiving systemic immunosuppression were excluded from the trial. Peripheral blood for TCR sequencing was collected from all dose cohorts at baseline, on cycle 4 day 1, and on cycle 7 day 1. Samples were obtained from an open-label, multicenter, first-in-human phase I dose-escalation trial of ivuxolimab. Adults with locally advanced or metastatic melanoma, renal cell carcinoma, hepatocellular carcinoma or head and neck squamous cell carcinoma were enrolled in the trial. Before TCR sequencing, CD4+ and CD8+ T cells were separately sorted from peripheral blood. Genomic DNA was isolated from the sorted cells so that the TCRbeta CDR3 region could be sequenced. TCRbeta CDR3 regions were sequenced using the immunoSEQ Assay. Entries here come from immuneACCESS through TCRdb and include only in-frame sequences with V and J called. Some clones fail to appear in such tables; in the studies checked, an unresolved V gene covers under half of the shortfall, and the cause of the remainder is unknown. The sample yields some 150,000 clones; around 93% were counted once. The ten largest clones capture approximately 0.99% of the sample.

The sequence was collected from an adult with an advanced solid tumor such as melanoma, head and neck, liver or kidney cancer. The source was CD4+ or CD8+ T cells sorted from blood, collected in a trial of the OX40 agonist ivuxolimab. The chain employs TRBV6-1 and TRBJ1-1, and TRBD1 matches 9 of the central bases. The CDR3 region reads CASSEYRGHTEAFF. The DNA reads TGTGCCAGCAGTGAGTACAGGGGGCACACTGAAGCTTTCTTT.